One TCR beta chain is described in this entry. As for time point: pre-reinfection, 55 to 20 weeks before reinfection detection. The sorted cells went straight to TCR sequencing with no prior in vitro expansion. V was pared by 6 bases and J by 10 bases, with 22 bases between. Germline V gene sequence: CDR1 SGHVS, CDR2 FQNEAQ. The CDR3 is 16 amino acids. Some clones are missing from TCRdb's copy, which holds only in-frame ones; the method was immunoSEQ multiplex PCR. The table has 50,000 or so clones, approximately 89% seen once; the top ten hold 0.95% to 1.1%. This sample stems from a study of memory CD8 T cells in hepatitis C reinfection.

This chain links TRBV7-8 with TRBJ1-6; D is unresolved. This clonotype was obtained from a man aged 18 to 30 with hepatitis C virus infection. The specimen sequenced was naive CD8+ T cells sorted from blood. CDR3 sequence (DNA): TGTGCCAGCAGTTCAAACGGCGGCACAAGTGGCTCACCCCTCCACTTT. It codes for CASSSNGGTSGSPLHF.